This T cell receptor beta chain derives from a study of control samples from healthy donors and cancer patients. V was cut by 6 bases and J by 5 bases, with 13 bases left in between. The CDR3 covers 13 residues. Clones were read by immunoSEQ multiplex PCR, and TCRdb kept only the in-frame ones, dropping some. The repertoire holds roughly 120,000 clones, around 90% seen once, with approximately 2.2% in the top ten. The chain is built from TRBV12-3 or TRBV12-4 and TRBJ1-1, with D possibly being TRBD1 (5 bases). Sequenced sample: blood. The receptor's source is a woman in her 70s in good health. The CDR3 region is CASSTQGGTEAFF. The CDR3, as DNA: TGTGCCAGCAGCACCCAGGGTGGGACTGAAGCTTTCTTT.